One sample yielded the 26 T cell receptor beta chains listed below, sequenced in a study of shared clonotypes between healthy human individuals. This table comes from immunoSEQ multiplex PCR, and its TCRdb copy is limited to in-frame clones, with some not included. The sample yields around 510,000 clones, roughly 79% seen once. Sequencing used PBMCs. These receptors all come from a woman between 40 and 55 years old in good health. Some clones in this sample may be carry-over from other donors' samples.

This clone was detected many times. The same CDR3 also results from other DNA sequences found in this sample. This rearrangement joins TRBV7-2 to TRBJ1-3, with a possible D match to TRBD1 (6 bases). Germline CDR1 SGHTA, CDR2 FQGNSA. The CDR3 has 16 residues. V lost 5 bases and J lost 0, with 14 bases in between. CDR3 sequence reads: CASSIDRTLSGNTIYF. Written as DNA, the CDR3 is TGTGCCAGCAGCATCGACAGGACCCTCTCTGGAAACACCATATATTTT.

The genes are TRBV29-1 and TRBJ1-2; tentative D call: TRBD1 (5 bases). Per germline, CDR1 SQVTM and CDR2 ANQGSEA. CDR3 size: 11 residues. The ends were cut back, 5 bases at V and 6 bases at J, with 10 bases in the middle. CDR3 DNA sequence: TGCAGCGTTAGCAGGGCCGATGGCTACACCTTC. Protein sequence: CSVSRADGYTF.

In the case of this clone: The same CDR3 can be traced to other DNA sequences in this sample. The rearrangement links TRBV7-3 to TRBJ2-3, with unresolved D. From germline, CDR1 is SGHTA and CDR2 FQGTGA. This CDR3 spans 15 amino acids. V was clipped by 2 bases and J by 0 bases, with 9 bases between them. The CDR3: CASSLGVTSTDTQYF. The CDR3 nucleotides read TGTGCCAGCAGCTTAGGGGTGACGAGCACAGATACGCAGTATTTT.

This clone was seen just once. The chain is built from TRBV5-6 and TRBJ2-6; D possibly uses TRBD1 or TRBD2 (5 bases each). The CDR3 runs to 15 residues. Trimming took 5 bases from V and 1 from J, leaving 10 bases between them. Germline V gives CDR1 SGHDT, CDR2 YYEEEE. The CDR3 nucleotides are TGTGCCAGCAGGAGGGGATTTTCTGGGGCCAACGTCCTGACTTTC. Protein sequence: CASRRGFSGANVLTF.

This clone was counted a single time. CDR3 amino acids: CASSSRTEYNEQFF. CDR3 DNA sequence: TGCGCCAGCAGTTCACGGACAGAATACAATGAGCAGTTCTTC. The chain combines TRBV5-1 with TRBJ2-1, with D perhaps matching TRBD1 (6 bases). V was shortened by 5 bases and J by 4 bases, with 13 bases between the two germline ends. Germline V CDR1 and CDR2: SGHRS, YFSETQ. The CDR3 has 14 residues.

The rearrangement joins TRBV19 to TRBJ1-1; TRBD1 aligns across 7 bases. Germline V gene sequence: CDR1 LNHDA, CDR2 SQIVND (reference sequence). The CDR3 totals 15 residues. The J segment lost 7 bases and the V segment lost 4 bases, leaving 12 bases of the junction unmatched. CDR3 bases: TGTGCCAGTAGTAGGCTGGGACAGTCGGAGTATGAAGCTTTCTTT. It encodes CASSRLGQSEYEAFF.

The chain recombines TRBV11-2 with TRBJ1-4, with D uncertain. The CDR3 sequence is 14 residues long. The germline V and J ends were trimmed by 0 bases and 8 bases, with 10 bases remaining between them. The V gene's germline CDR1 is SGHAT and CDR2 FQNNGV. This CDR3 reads CASSLDFREEKLFF. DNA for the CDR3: TGTGCCAGCAGCTTAGATTTCCGGGAGGAAAAACTGTTTTTT.

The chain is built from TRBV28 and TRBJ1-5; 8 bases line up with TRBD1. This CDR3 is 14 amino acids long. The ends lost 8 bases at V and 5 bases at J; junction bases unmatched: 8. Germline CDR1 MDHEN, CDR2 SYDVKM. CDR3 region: CASQDRVGDQPQHF. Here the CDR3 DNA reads TGTGCCAGCCAGGACAGGGTAGGCGATCAGCCCCAGCATTTT.

CDR3 region: CASSQDGGTLQETQYF. CDR3 sequence (DNA): TGTGCCAGCAGCCAAGATGGAGGGACCCTTCAAGAGACCCAGTACTTC. The gene calls are TRBV14 and TRBJ2-5; tentative D call: TRBD2 (6 bases). CDR1 and CDR2 (germline): SGHDN, FVKESK. This CDR3 has 16 amino acids. V lost 0 bases, J lost 2 bases, and 13 bases lay in between.

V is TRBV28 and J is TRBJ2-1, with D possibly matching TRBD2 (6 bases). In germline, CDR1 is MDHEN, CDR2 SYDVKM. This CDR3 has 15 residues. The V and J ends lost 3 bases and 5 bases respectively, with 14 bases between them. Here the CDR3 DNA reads TGTGCCAGCAGTTTTGTGGAGGGGCCGAACAATGAGCAGTTCTTC. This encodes CASSFVEGPNNEQFF.

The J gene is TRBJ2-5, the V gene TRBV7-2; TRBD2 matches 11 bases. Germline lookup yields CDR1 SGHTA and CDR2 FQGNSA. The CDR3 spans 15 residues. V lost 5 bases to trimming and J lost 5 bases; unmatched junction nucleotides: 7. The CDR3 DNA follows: TGTGCCAGCAGCCCATATCGACTAGCGGGGGAGACCCAGTACTTC. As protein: CASSPYRLAGETQYF.

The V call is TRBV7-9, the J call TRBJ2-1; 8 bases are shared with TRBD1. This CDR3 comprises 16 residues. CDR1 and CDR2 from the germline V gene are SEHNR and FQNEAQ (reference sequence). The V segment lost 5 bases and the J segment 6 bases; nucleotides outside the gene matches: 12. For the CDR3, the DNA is TGTGCCAGCAGCGTCCCAGGGGGCGGCTGGGCCAATGAGCAGTTCTTC. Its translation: CASSVPGGGWANEQFF. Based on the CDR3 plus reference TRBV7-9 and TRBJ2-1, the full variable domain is DTGVSQNPRHKITKRGQNVTFRCDPISEHNRLYWYRQTLGQGPEFLTYFQNEAQLEKSRLLSDRFSAERPKGSFSTLEIQRTEQGDSAMYLCASSVPGGGWANEQFFGPGTRLTVL.

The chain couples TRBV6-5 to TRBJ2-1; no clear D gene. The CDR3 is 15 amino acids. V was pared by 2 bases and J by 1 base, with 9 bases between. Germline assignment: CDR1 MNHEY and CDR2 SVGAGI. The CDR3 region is CASSYVWGSYNEQFF. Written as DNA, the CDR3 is TGTGCCAGCAGTTACGTGTGGGGATCCTACAATGAGCAGTTCTTC.

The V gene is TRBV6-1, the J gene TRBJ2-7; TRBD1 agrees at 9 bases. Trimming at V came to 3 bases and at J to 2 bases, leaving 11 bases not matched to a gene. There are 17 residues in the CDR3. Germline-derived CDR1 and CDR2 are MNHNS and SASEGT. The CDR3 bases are TGTGCCAGCAGTGAGTCAATTCACAGGGGGCGTCCCTACGAGCAGTACTTC. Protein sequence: CASSESIHRGRPYEQYF.

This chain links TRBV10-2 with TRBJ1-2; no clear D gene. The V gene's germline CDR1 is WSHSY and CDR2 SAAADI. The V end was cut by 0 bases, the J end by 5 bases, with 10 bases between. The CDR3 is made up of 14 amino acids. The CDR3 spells CASSESPDEYGYTF. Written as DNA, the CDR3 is TGCGCCAGCAGTGAGTCCCCCGACGAATATGGCTACACCTTC.

CDR3 in DNA: TGTGCCAGCAGTGAAAGGTTGGGGCGCAATCAGCCCCAGCATTTT. This gives the protein CASSERLGRNQPQHF. The chain joins TRBV6-1 to TRBJ1-5, with a tentative D call TRBD1 (5 bases). Germline-derived CDR1 and CDR2 are MNHNS and SASEGT. Trimming stripped 2 bases from V and 2 bases from J, with 10 bases between. The CDR3 length is 15 residues.

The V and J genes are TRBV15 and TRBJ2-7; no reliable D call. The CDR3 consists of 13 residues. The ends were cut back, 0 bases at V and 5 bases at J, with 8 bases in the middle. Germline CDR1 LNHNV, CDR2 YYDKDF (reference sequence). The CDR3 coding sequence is TGTGCCACCAGCAGAGATCATAACGACGAGCAGTACTTC. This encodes CATSRDHNDEQYF.

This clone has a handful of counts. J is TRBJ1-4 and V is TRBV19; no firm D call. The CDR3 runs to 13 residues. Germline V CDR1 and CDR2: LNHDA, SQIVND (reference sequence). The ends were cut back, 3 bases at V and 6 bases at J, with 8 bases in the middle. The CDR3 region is CASSMGVDEKLFF. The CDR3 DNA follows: TGTGCCAGTAGTATGGGAGTCGATGAAAAACTGTTTTTT.

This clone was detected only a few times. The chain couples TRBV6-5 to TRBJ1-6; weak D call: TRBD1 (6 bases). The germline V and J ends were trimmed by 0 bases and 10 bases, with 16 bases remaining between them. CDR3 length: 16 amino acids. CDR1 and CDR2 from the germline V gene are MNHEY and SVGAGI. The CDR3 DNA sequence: TGTGCCAGCAGTTACTCGGGGGACATAAGGGGATCACCCCTCCACTTT. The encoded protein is CASSYSGDIRGSPLHF.

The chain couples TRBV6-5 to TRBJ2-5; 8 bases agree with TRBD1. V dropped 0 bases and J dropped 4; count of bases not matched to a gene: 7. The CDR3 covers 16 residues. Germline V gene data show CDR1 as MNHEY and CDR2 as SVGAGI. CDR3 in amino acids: CASSYSRTGWGETQYF. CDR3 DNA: TGTGCCAGCAGTTACTCCCGGACAGGGTGGGGAGAGACCCAGTACTTC.

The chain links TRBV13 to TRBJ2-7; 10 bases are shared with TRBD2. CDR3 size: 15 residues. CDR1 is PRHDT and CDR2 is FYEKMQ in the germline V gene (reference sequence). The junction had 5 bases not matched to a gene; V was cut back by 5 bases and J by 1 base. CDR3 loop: CASSTGLAESYEQYF. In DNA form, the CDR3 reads TGTGCCAGCAGCACAGGACTAGCGGAATCCTACGAGCAGTACTTC.

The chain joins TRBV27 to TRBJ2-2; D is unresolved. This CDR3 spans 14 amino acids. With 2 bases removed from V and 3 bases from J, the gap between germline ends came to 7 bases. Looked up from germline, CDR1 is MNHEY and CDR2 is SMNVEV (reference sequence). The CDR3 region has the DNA TGTGCCAGCAGTTTAACTACGTACACCGGGGAGCTGTTTTTT. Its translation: CASSLTTYTGELFF.

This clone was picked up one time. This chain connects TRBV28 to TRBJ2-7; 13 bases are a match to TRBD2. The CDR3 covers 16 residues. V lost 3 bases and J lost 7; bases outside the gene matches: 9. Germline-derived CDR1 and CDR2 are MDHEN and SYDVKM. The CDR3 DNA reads TGTGCCAGCAGTTTCTTACTAGCGGGAGGGCCAGGGGAGCAGTACTTC. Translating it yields CASSFLLAGGPGEQYF.

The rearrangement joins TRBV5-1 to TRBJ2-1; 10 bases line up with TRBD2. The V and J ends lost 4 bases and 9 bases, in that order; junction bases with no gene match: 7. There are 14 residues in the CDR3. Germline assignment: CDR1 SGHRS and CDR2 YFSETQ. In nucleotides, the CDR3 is TGCGCCAGCAGCCTAGCGGGAGTCGATTTTGAGCAGTTCTTC. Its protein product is CASSLAGVDFEQFF.

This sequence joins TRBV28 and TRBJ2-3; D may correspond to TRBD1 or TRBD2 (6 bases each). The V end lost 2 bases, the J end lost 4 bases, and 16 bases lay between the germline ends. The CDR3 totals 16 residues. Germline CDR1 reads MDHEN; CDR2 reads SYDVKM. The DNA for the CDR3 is TGTGCCAGCAGTTTAGCCGCGGCCGGGGGCGCAGATACGCAGTATTTT. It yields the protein CASSLAAAGGADTQYF.

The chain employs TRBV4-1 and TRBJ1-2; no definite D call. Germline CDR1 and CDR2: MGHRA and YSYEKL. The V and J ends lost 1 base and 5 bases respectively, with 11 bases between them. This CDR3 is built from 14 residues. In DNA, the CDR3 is TGCGCCAGCAGCCAAGTAGGAATCGGATATGGCTACACCTTC. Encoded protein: CASSQVGIGYGYTF.